The clone carrying this TCR beta chain was counted many times. The sample originates from a study of breast tumors, draining lymph nodes, adjacent tissues. MiXCR, applied by TCRdb to the multiplex PCR reads, yields one record per CDR3 protein. Of tens of thousands of distinct CDR3 sequences in the sample, under 50% were seen once. Trimming took 6 bases from V and 0 from J, leaving 10 bases between them. Germline V gives CDR1 MNHNS, CDR2 SASEGT. The CDR3 sequence is 14 residues long. The chain carries TRBV6-1 and TRBJ2-3; D is ambiguous. The sequence was collected from a female donor with breast cancer. Some clones in this sample may be carry-over from other donors' samples. Sequencing was performed on breast tumor tissue. CDR3 nucleotides: TGTGCCAGCAGCAGCATGCATAGCACAGATACGCAGTATTTT. Translated, it gives CASSSMHSTDTQYF.